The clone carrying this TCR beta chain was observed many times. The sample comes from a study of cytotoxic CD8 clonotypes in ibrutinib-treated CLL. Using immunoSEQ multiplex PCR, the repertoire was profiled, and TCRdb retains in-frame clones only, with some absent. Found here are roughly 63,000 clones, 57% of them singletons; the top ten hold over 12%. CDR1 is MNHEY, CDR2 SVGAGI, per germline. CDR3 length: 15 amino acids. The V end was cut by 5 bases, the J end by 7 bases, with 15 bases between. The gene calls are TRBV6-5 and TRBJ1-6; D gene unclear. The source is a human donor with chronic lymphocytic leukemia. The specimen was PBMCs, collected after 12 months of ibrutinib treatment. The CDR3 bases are TGTGCCAGCAGTCCCGGGGAGGAGCGGAATTCACCCCTCCACTTT. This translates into CASSPGEERNSPLHF.